Listed below are T cell receptor beta chains from one sample, sequenced in a study of cytomegalovirus exposure and HLA in healthy donors. This table comes from immunoSEQ multiplex PCR, and its TCRdb copy is limited to in-frame clones, with some not included. The sample consists of some 180,000 clones, roughly 9.5% of them appearing once. Sequencing input: PBMCs. Receptor source: a woman aged 25-40 years in good health and CMV-seropositive. CDR3s include the opening cysteine and the closing phenylalanine or tryptophan. Clone size is given for some rows only: seen once, a few or many times, or a class if the clone is expanded.

v_call,clone_size,cdr3_aa
TRBV13,NA,CASSLGRTYYGYTF
TRBV7-6,few,CASSYSGTGGETQYF
TRBV30,few,CAWTPTGRYTEAFF
TRBV6-5,NA,CASEGTGRHEQYF
TRBV11-2,few,CASSLEEWTNSYEQYF
TRBV5-4,NA,CASSPPGVAGNTGELFF
TRBV29-1,NA,CSVEDLGGRTYEQYF
TRBV18,NA,CASNQMNTEAFF
TRBV7-8,few,CASSPTPRVLYTDTQYF
TRBV4-2,few,CASSQEQGNYGYTF
TRBV19,few,CASSIPSGGGYGYTF
TRBV2,few,CASSVTPGLAPDTQYF
TRBV5-1,few,CASSALNGANVLTF
TRBV20-1,few,CSAFRGYEQYF
TRBV5-4,few,CASSRQQGAYGYTF
TRBV2,few,CASSSGVPAFF
TRBV2,few,CASARGAYGYTF
TRBV10-2,NA,CASSEGAGGLYNEQFF
TRBV14,few,CASSLALGASGSSYEQYF
TRBV6-5,few,CASGRLGELFF
TRBV11-3,few,CASSLVASGSGEQFF
TRBV4-2,NA,CASRKGGNTIYF
TRBV2,few,CASSLRGYEQYF
TRBV10-2,NA,CASSSVNTEAFF
TRBV27,NA,CASSPFGDRVRGYTF
TRBV5-1,few,CASSLERTGGFRWDEQYF
TRBV6-1,NA,CASSEAGLLGNF
TRBV7-8,few,CASSFGSGQGQPQHF